This T cell receptor (beta chain) was sequenced for a study of OX40 agonist ivuxolimab in advanced cancers. With regard to the full study: Ivuxolimab was a fully human IgG2 agonistic monoclonal antibody targeting the costimulatory receptor OX40 (CD134). Partial responses were achieved by three dose-escalation patients, of whom one had hepatocellular carcinoma and two had cutaneous melanoma. Intravenous ivuxolimab was administered to patients every 2 weeks at six dose levels: 0.01, 0.1, 0.3, 1.5, 3 and 10 mg/kg. Prior anti-PD-1, anti-PD-L1 or anti-CTLA-4 therapy was permitted, and checkpoint inhibitors had been received by about 37% of dose-escalation patients. A male proportion of roughly 80% and a mean age of roughly 55 years, ranging from about 23 to 90, were recorded for the dose-escalation cohort. The purpose of peripheral TCRbeta sequencing was to test whether ivuxolimab changed TCR sequence diversity and led to clonal T-cell expansion. Of the roughly 52 dose-escalation patients, hepatocellular carcinoma was present in approximately 20, melanoma in roughly 15, renal cell carcinoma in 9 and head and neck cancer in 9. The paper describes the monotherapy dose-escalation part (N of about 52 patients) of the phase I trial of ivuxolimab.

The germline V gene (reference sequence) provides CDR1 MNHNY and CDR2 SVGAGI. V is cut by 4 bases and J by 5 bases, and the space between the germline ends is 15 bases. From the cysteine through the phenylalanine, the CDR3 covers 14 amino acids. CDR3 DNA only is kept here, 42 bases in frame from base 1. The research as a whole found: After ivuxolimab, CD8+ T cells had more expanded clones than CD4+ T cells on average. Clonal expansion of both CD4+ and CD8+ blood T cells was observed from baseline to week 6 at doses 0.1 to 3.0 mg/kg. Low levels of normalized T-cell clonal expansion were also seen in some patients who did not respond. The antigen specificity of the peripheral T cells that underwent clonal expansion was not determined. In partial responders in the 0.1-3.0 mg/kg groups, normalized peripheral clonal expansion was found to be among the lowest, especially among CD8+ T cells.

The trial excluded patients who had a history of autoimmune disease or were on systemic immunosuppression. Peripheral blood for TCR sequencing was collected from all dose cohorts at baseline, on cycle 4 day 1, and on cycle 7 day 1. Samples were obtained from an open-label, multicenter, first-in-human phase I dose-escalation trial of ivuxolimab. Adults with locally advanced or metastatic melanoma, renal cell carcinoma, hepatocellular carcinoma or head and neck squamous cell carcinoma were enrolled in the trial. Before TCR sequencing, CD4+ and CD8+ T cells were separately sorted from peripheral blood. In the case of this clone: Its antigen is still unknown. Base qualities are not at hand, and no much larger clone is one base apart.

To sequence the TCRbeta CDR3 region, genomic DNA was isolated from the sorted cells. The immunoSEQ Assay was used for sequencing of TCRbeta CDR3 regions. Held by TCRdb, this immuneACCESS table contains in-frame sequences only and omits some clones. Under half of the omission traces to an unresolved V gene where checked; the cause of the rest is unknown. Present in this sample are under 80,000 clones, 82% of which were seen just once. Less than 6% of the sample is held by the ten biggest clonotypes. The chain links TRBV6-6 with TRBJ2-7; the D segment may tentatively be TRBD1 or TRBD2, each giving 6 matched bases. The sequence was collected from an adult with an advanced solid tumor such as melanoma, head and neck, liver or kidney cancer. This specimen was CD4+ or CD8+ T cells sorted from blood, taken in a trial of the OX40 agonist ivuxolimab. The DNA is TGTGCCAGCAGTTTTATCCTTAGGGGGGACGAGCAGTACTTC. Its translation reads: CASSFILRGDEQYF.